Shown below are 10 T cell receptor beta chains from a single sample sequenced in a study of response to subunit inactivated influenza vaccine. TCRdb reanalysed the RT-PCR reads using MiXCR and keeps one entry per CDR3 protein. The sample carries more than 700,000 distinct CDR3 sequences, 21% recorded once. The source material was PBMCs from blood, sampled roughly 5 days after vaccination. These receptors were obtained from a man aged 45-65 years who received an inactivated influenza vaccine.

This clonotype was seen more than once but under ten times. This chain links TRBV20-1 with TRBJ2-7; D call uncertain. V shed 5 bases and J shed 2 bases, with 13 bases lying between them. Germline V CDR1 and CDR2: DFQATT, SNEGSKA (reference sequence). The CDR3 totals 13 residues. The CDR3 nucleotides read TGCAGTGCTCTGGCTGTGGGCCCCTACGAGCAGTACTTC. Protein: CSALAVGPYEQYF.

V gene TRBV11-2 combines with J gene TRBJ2-1; 10 positions match TRBD1. The germline CDR1 and CDR2 sequences are SGHAT and FQNNGV. CDR3 length equals 22 residues. V lost 0 bases to trimming and J lost 0 bases; unmatched junction nucleotides: 17. For the CDR3, the DNA is TGTGCCAGCAGCTTAGATACACTAACCGGGACAGGGGACCGATGCTCCTACAATGAGCAGTTCTTC. Its protein product is CASSLDTLTGTGDRCSYNEQFF.

DNA for the CDR3: TGCGCCAGCAGGAGGCAGAATACAGATACGCAGTATTTT. This encodes CASRRQNTDTQYF. The gene calls are TRBV5-1 and TRBJ2-3; D uncertain. There are 13 residues in the CDR3. V was trimmed by 5 bases and J by 3 bases, leaving 10 bases between them. Germline values: CDR1 SGHRS, CDR2 YFSETQ.

Only one count was recorded for this clonotype. The chain has TRBV7-8 and TRBJ2-1; 8 bases map to TRBD1. From germline, CDR1 is SGHVS and CDR2 FQNEAQ. This CDR3 has 16 amino acids. J gave up 4 bases and V 5 bases, and 10 bases lay outside the gene matches. This CDR3 reads CASSTTGTGIYNEQFF. The CDR3 nucleotides read TGTGCCAGCAGCACAACAGGGACAGGAATTTACAATGAGCAGTTCTTC.

This clonotype was counted at least ten times. The rearrangement uses TRBV7-2 and TRBJ1-2; D is uncertain. The CDR3 consists of 14 residues. Germline CDR1 reads SGHTA; CDR2 reads FQGNSA. The V and J ends lost 5 bases and 0 bases respectively, with 10 bases between them. The CDR3 sequence is CASSRKISNYGYTF. CDR3 DNA sequence: TGTGCCAGCAGCCGAAAAATATCTAACTATGGCTACACCTTC.

V gene TRBV28 combines with J gene TRBJ1-5; 7 nucleotides align to TRBD1. The CDR3 spans 19 residues. CDR1 MDHEN and CDR2 SYDVKM come from the germline V gene. The ends lost 5 bases at V and 3 bases at J; junction bases unmatched: 19. The CDR3, as DNA: TGTGCCAGCAGTAGATTAAGGGGGCTGGGGGTTTCGAACAATCAGCCCCAGCATTTT. Residues: CASSRLRGLGVSNNQPQHF.

The chain links TRBV4-2 to TRBJ2-3; 12 bases fit TRBD2. CDR1 is LGHNA and CDR2 is YNFKEQ in the germline V gene. The CDR3 sequence is 21 residues long. V shed 0 bases, J shed 5 bases, and the junction held 18 bases outside the gene matches. The CDR3 DNA reads as TGTGCCAGCAGCCAAGATATCGGACTAGCGGGAATAGGGAATATTCAAGATACGCAGTATTTT. Residues: CASSQDIGLAGIGNIQDTQYF.

This clonotype turned up a few times. This rearrangement joins TRBV24-1 to TRBJ2-5; D may be TRBD1 (5 bases). Germline-derived CDR1 and CDR2 are KGHDR and SFDVKD. This CDR3 has 15 amino acids. Trimming stripped 2 bases from V and 3 bases from J, with 12 bases between. The CDR3 loop reads CATSDSGLYEETQYF. The CDR3 coding sequence is TGTGCCACCAGTGATTCAGGGCTGTATGAAGAGACCCAGTACTTC.

The chain links TRBV3-1 to TRBJ2-1; D perhaps matches TRBD2 (6 bases). CDR1 is LGHDT, CDR2 YNNKEL, per germline (reference sequence). The CDR3 is 14 residues long. The ends were cut back, 5 bases at V and 8 bases at J, with 16 bases in the middle. The CDR3 region has the DNA TGTGCCAGCAGCTTAGGGGCTAGCGTGGATGAGCAGTTCTTC. Protein: CASSLGASVDEQFF.

The gene calls are TRBV10-3 and TRBJ2-3, with D tentatively TRBD1 (6 bases). The V gene's germline CDR1 is ENHRY and CDR2 SYGVKD. Trimming took 0 bases from V and 7 from J, leaving 14 bases between them. The CDR3 sequence is 15 residues long. DNA for the CDR3: TGTGCCATCAGTGAGTCGGGGGCAGGTAGAAATACGCAGTATTTT. It specifies CAISESGAGRNTQYF.